This T cell receptor (beta chain) appears in the sequencing data of a study of CD8+ T cells in alopecia areata. Study in general: Disease severity was quantified as SALT score of affected scalp area. Study-wide points: Normal scalp showed lower clonality than lesional scalp, especially alopecia totalis/universalis. While tofacitinib was given, many expanded lesional clones persisted in scalp and blood.

This CDR3 comprises 13 residues. V lost 1 base, J lost 11 bases, and 15 bases lay in between. Germline V CDR1 and CDR2: SQVTM, ANQGSEA. Reverse transcription of extracted RNA yielded cDNA, which provided the sequencing template. TCRdb's table, derived via immunoSEQ multiplex PCR, lists solely in-frame clones and lacks some. The data show about 160,000 clones, 50% to 65% seen once. As to this clone: Its specificity is unknown.

Treatment defined: oral pan-JAK inhibitor, 5-10 mg twice daily. PBMCs, the starting material, were the source of sorted CD4+ and CD8+ T cells. The J gene is TRBJ2-1, the V gene TRBV29-1; D is unresolved. The input for sequencing was CD4+ T cells sorted from blood, taken at week 24, from a patient treated with tofacitinib. This TCR derives from a human donor with alopecia areata. The CDR3 bases are TGCAGCGTTGAAGCGGTCGTGTCGGCTCAGCAGTTCTTC. It codes for CSVEAVVSAQQFF.